The 3 T cell receptor beta chains reported below all come from one sample, sequenced in a study of OX40 agonist ivuxolimab in advanced cancers. The method was immunoSEQ multiplex PCR; TCRdb's version includes in-frame clones alone and lacks a portion of them. The sample lists 60,000 to 75,000 clones, under 90% occurring once. This specimen consisted of CD4+ or CD8+ T cells sorted from blood, obtained in a trial of the OX40 agonist ivuxolimab. All receptors derive from an adult with an advanced solid tumor such as melanoma, head and neck, liver or kidney cancer.

This clone turned up a few times. The same CDR3 can be traced to other DNA sequences in this sample. V and J are TRBV7-2 and TRBJ2-3; D unresolved. Germline V lookup: CDR1 SGHTA, CDR2 FQGNSA. V gave up 5 bases and J gave up 0 bases, with 3 bases separating them. CDR3 length equals 12 residues. CDR3 in DNA: TGTGCCAGCAGCCCAAGCACAGATACGCAGTATTTT. Translated: CASSPSTDTQYF. Together with reference TRBV7-2 and TRBJ2-3, the CDR3 gives the full variable domain: GAGVSQSPSNKVTEKGKDVELRCDPISGHTALYWYRQSLGQGLEFLIYFQGNSAPDKSGLPSDRFSAERTGGSVSTLTIQRTQQEDSAVYLCASSPSTDTQYFGPGTRLTVL.

This clone was picked up one time. The chain employs TRBV2 and TRBJ1-4, with TRBD1 matching over 11 bases. CDR3 length: 15 residues. Germline loops: CDR1 SNHLY, CDR2 FYNNEI. With V trimmed by 6 bases and J by 8 bases, 8 bases remained unmatched. The CDR3 DNA reads as TGTGCCAGCAGGGACAGGGGGCGCGTAGAAGAAAAACTGTTTTTT. It encodes CASRDRGRVEEKLFF. The entire variable domain, with the rest obtained from reference TRBV2 and TRBJ1-4, is as follows: EPEVTQTPSHQVTQMGQEVILRCVPISNHLYFYWYRQILGQKVEFLVSFYNNEISEKSEIFDDQFSVERPDGSNFTLKIRSTKLEDSAMYFCASRDRGRVEEKLFFGSGTQLSVL.

This rearrangement joins TRBV7-3 to TRBJ2-1; 8 bases map to TRBD1. The V gene's germline CDR1 is SGHTA and CDR2 FQGTGA. The CDR3 contains 13 residues. V gave up 3 bases and J gave up 7 bases; unmatched junction bases: 2. The CDR3, as DNA: TGTGCCAGCAGCTTGTACAGGGGGAATGAGCAGTTCTTC. It codes for CASSLYRGNEQFF.